Below, 22 T cell receptor beta chains from the same sample are listed, as sequenced in a study of PD-L1 blockade in urothelial cancer. Time point indicated: pretreatment peripheral blood. The table came from immunoSEQ multiplex PCR; TCRdb's copy has only in-frame clones and leaves some out. The data contain 45,000 or so clones, about 88% of them seen just once; the ten biggest clones take up 25%. The specimen comprised PBMCs, sampled around atezolizumab (anti-PD-L1) treatment. The receptors come from a donor at least 40 years old with urothelial cancer.

This chain connects TRBV6-1 to TRBJ2-7; D is possibly TRBD1 (6 bases). The CDR3 length is 15 residues. Trimming pared 2 bases from V and 1 base from J, leaving 12 bases between. Germline V gene data show CDR1 as MNHNS and CDR2 as SASEGT. CDR3 in amino acids: CASSEPRTASYEQYF. CDR3 nucleotide sequence: TGTGCCAGCAGTGAACCCCGGACAGCATCCTACGAGCAGTACTTC.

The chain employs TRBV5-1 and TRBJ1-4; weak D call: TRBD1 (6 bases). There are 16 residues in the CDR3. Looked up from germline, CDR1 is SGHRS and CDR2 is YFSETQ. Trimming took off 4 bases at V and 4 bases at J, with 17 bases between the two ends. CDR3 region: CASSSQGRGNNEKLFF. For the CDR3, the DNA is TGCGCCAGCAGCAGCCAGGGCAGGGGCAATAATGAAAAACTGTTTTTT.

The V call is TRBV5-5, the J call TRBJ2-3, with TRBD2 matching over 9 bases. Trimming took 2 bases from V and 4 from J; bases not matched to a gene: 5. Germline lookup yields CDR1 SGHKS and CDR2 YYEKEE (reference sequence). This CDR3 spans 15 amino acids. CDR3 loop: CASSFRTSDPDTQYF. The CDR3 coding sequence is TGTGCCAGCAGCTTTAGGACTAGCGACCCAGATACGCAGTATTTT.

The rearrangement links TRBV7-2 to TRBJ1-2, with a tentative D call TRBD1 (6 bases). CDR3 length: 14 residues. Germline lookup yields CDR1 SGHTA and CDR2 FQGNSA. Trimming took off 4 bases at V and 8 bases at J, with 17 bases between the two ends. In nucleotides, the CDR3 is TGTGCCAGCAGCTCGCAACAGGGTACGGGGGGCTACACCTTC. This gives the protein CASSSQQGTGGYTF.

This chain joins TRBV7-2 and TRBJ1-2; no firm D call. Germline V gene lookup returns CDR1 SGHTA and CDR2 FQGNSA. The CDR3 loop spans 13 amino acids. Trimming took off 3 bases at V and 4 bases at J, with 9 bases between the two ends. Here the CDR3 DNA reads TGTGCCAGCAGCTTTGAGAACCTCTATGGCTACACCTTC. Its protein is CASSFENLYGYTF.

The J gene is TRBJ2-7, the V gene TRBV6-6; TRBD1 agrees at 8 bases. CDR1 MNHNY and CDR2 SVGAGI come from the germline V gene (reference sequence). J was trimmed by 2 bases and V by 7 bases; bases with no gene match: 7. The CDR3 runs 14 residues. The CDR3 sequence is CASTRDRQTYEQYF. DNA for the CDR3: TGTGCCAGCACCCGGGACAGGCAAACCTACGAGCAGTACTTC.

The J gene is TRBJ2-7, the V gene TRBV2; the match to TRBD1 covers 7 bases. V dropped 3 bases and J dropped 6; count of bases not matched to a gene: 11. CDR1 and CDR2 (germline): SNHLY, FYNNEI. The CDR3 sequence is 15 residues long. CDR3 sequence reads: CASSEAVRGSAEQYF. The CDR3 nucleotides read TGTGCCAGCAGTGAGGCTGTCAGGGGGTCCGCCGAGCAGTACTTC.

V usage is TRBV4-3 and J usage is TRBJ1-1; 9 bases line up with TRBD1. CDR1 and CDR2 (germline): LGHNA, YSLEER. V was clipped by 4 bases and J by 1 base; unmatched bases: 4. The CDR3 runs 15 residues. The CDR3 sequence: CASSRLQGANTEAFF. The CDR3 DNA is TGCGCCAGCAGCCGCCTACAGGGGGCGAACACTGAAGCTTTCTTT.

V is TRBV18 and J is TRBJ2-5; D might be TRBD1 (6 bases). The CDR3 contains 13 residues. V shed 0 bases and J shed 6 bases, with 8 bases lying between them. CDR1 and CDR2 (germline): KGHSH, LQKENI. This chain's CDR3 is CASSPPGAQTQYF. DNA of the CDR3: TGTGCCAGCTCACCACCGGGGGCCCAGACCCAGTACTTC.

The chain combines TRBV18 with TRBJ2-5; 9 nucleotides match TRBD1. The CDR3 is 16 residues long. The ends lost 3 bases at V and 7 bases at J; junction bases unmatched: 12. Looked up from germline, CDR1 is KGHSH and CDR2 is LQKENI. The CDR3 region is CASSPVPTGGMGTQYF. CDR3 nucleotides: TGTGCCAGCTCACCGGTACCGACAGGGGGTATGGGGACCCAGTACTTC.

The chain joins TRBV27 to TRBJ1-2; D perhaps matches TRBD1 (5 bases). Trimming took off 5 bases at V and 4 bases at J, with 17 bases between the two ends. Germline CDR1 is MNHEY and CDR2 is SMNVEV (reference sequence). The CDR3 is 15 amino acids. CDR3 region: CASSNTGLPFYGYTF. CDR3 DNA: TGTGCCAGCAGTAACACGGGACTCCCTTTCTATGGCTACACCTTC.

CDR3 coding DNA: TGTGCCAGCAGTCGGGATGCCCGGGGAGCTTTCTTT. This gives the protein CASSRDARGAFF. The genes are TRBV28 and TRBJ1-1; D is uncertain. V was shortened by 5 bases and J by 10 bases, with 14 bases between the two germline ends. Germline lookup yields CDR1 MDHEN and CDR2 SYDVKM. The CDR3 consists of 12 residues.

This chain connects TRBV19 to TRBJ2-7; TRBD2 aligns across 7 bases. The V and J ends lost 1 base and 3 bases, in that order; junction bases with no gene match: 6. The CDR3 has 15 amino acids. Germline CDR1 reads LNHDA; CDR2 reads SQIVND (reference sequence). The CDR3 region has the DNA TGTGCCAGTAGTATAGTACAAGCGGGGCACTACGAGCAGTACTTC. Translation gives CASSIVQAGHYEQYF.

This rearrangement joins TRBV9 to TRBJ2-1; 9 bases map to TRBD2. Germline-derived CDR1 and CDR2 are SGDLS and YYNGEE. The V and J ends lost 4 bases and 7 bases, in that order; junction bases with no gene match: 12. The CDR3 sequence is 16 residues long. CDR3 in DNA: TGTGCCAGCAGCCCACCGGGACTAGCAAATGGGAATGAGCAGTTCTTC. Translated, it gives CASSPPGLANGNEQFF.

This clone was found once. This sequence joins TRBV13 and TRBJ2-7, with 8 bases matching TRBD1. This CDR3 has 15 amino acids. CDR1 is PRHDT and CDR2 is FYEKMQ in the germline V gene (reference sequence). Trimming at V came to 2 bases and at J to 6 bases, leaving 9 bases not matched to a gene. The chain's CDR3 is CASSLRTGFGGEQYF. As DNA, the CDR3 is TGTGCCAGCAGCTTACGGACAGGGTTTGGGGGCGAGCAGTACTTC.

This clone was observed a single time. The chain carries TRBV30 and TRBJ2-5; no clear D. V shed 1 base and J shed 4 bases, with 4 bases lying between them. The CDR3 contains 11 residues. CDR1 is GTSNPN and CDR2 is SVGIG in the germline V gene (reference sequence). CDR3 region: CAWSGLETQYF. CDR3 in DNA: TGTGCCTGGAGTGGGCTAGAGACCCAGTACTTC.

This chain joins TRBV7-9 and TRBJ2-2; maybe TRBD1 (6 bases). The CDR3 is made up of 16 amino acids. The germline V gene encodes CDR1 SEHNR and CDR2 FQNEAQ (reference sequence). V lost 1 base to trimming and J lost 5 bases, with 14 bases between them. The CDR3 loop is CASSLGPGQPTGELFF. The CDR3 region has the DNA TGTGCCAGCAGCTTAGGCCCCGGACAGCCAACCGGGGAGCTGTTTTTT.

This chain uses TRBV5-1 with TRBJ2-3; 8 bases are shared with TRBD1. The germline gives CDR1 SGHRS, CDR2 YFSETQ. Germline trimming cut 4 bases from V and 4 bases from J; bases unmatched to any gene: 11. The CDR3 length is 16 residues. The CDR3 DNA sequence: TGCGCCAGCAGCGTGGGACAGGTCGGCGGCGCAGATACGCAGTATTTT. Translating it yields CASSVGQVGGADTQYF. Based on the CDR3 plus reference TRBV5-1 and TRBJ2-3, the full variable domain is KAGVTQTPRYLIKTRGQQVTLSCSPISGHRSVSWYQQTPGQGLQFLFEYFSETQRNKGNFPGRFSGRQFSNSRSEMNVSTLELGDSALYLCASSVGQVGGADTQYFGPGTRLTVL.

In this sample, this clone turned up a few times. The V call is TRBV5-1, the J call TRBJ1-1; D is unresolved. The length of the CDR3 is 14 residues. V was cut by 0 bases and J by 1 base, with 7 bases left in between. Per the germline V gene, CDR1 is SGHRS and CDR2 is YFSETQ. CDR3 nucleotide sequence: TGCGCCAGCAGCTTGGGTACAGCGAACACTGAAGCTTTCTTT. Translation gives CASSLGTANTEAFF.

The chain couples TRBV30 to TRBJ2-1, with D perhaps TRBD2 (6 bases). Germline lookup yields CDR1 GTSNPN and CDR2 SVGIG (reference sequence). The CDR3 length is 13 residues. Trimming removed 4 bases at V and 4 bases at J, with 11 bases between. CDR3 bases: TGTGCCTGGACCGGGACTCCTTACAATGAGCAGTTCTTC. Its translation: CAWTGTPYNEQFF. Complete variable domain (other parts from reference TRBV30 and TRBJ2-1): SQTIHQWPATLVQPVGSPLSLECTVEGTSNPNLYWYRQAAGRGLQLLFYSVGIGQISSEVPQNLSASRPQDRQFILSSKKLLLSDSGFYLCAWTGTPYNEQFFGPGTRLTVL.

The chain is built from TRBV7-2 and TRBJ2-3; D not certain. The CDR3 runs 13 residues. Per germline, CDR1 SGHTA and CDR2 FQGNSA. V shed 4 bases and J shed 6 bases, with 11 bases lying between them. CDR3 nucleotides: TGTGCCAGCAGCTCCCGACCGACTGATACGCAGTATTTT. Protein sequence: CASSSRPTDTQYF.

The chain couples TRBV19 to TRBJ1-2; 7 bases map to TRBD1. V shed 10 bases and J 4 bases; nucleotides not matched to a gene: 18. This CDR3 is 16 amino acids long. Germline V lookup: CDR1 LNHDA, CDR2 SQIVND (reference sequence). The CDR3 region has the DNA TGTGCCACCCGGGGGGGACAGATCCAGGGCCTCTATGGCTACACCTTC. The encoded protein is CATRGGQIQGLYGYTF.